The 29 T cell receptor beta chains listed next were all sequenced from one sample in a study of T cell responses to AZD1222 COVID-19 vaccine. The repertoire was sequenced with immunoSEQ multiplex PCR; TCRdb's copy has only in-frame clones and lacks some. This table has some 90,000 clones, about 90% appearing once. The source material was peripheral blood, sampled on day 0 of MenACWY control vaccination. The receptors here all came from an adult in good health.

The V and J genes are TRBV11-3 and TRBJ2-1; 12 nucleotides match TRBD2. CDR1 SGHNT and CDR2 YENEEA come from the germline V gene. This CDR3 has 15 residues. J was trimmed by 9 bases and V by 8 bases; bases with no gene match: 11. The CDR3 DNA reads as TGTGCCAGCCGACTAGCGGGAGAATCGGGCGGTGAGCAGTTCTTC. Translation: CASRLAGESGGEQFF.

The chain uses TRBV4-1 and TRBJ1-4, with D unresolved. CDR3 length equals 15 residues. V lost 1 base and J 7 bases, leaving 13 bases between the germline ends. Germline CDR1 reads MGHRA; CDR2 reads YSYEKL. In DNA form, the CDR3 reads TGCGCCAGCAGCCAAGCCGGGGAGGGAAGTGAAAAACTGTTTTTT. Translation: CASSQAGEGSEKLFF.

The chain has TRBV18 and TRBJ2-7; no clear D. The ends were cut back, 6 bases at V and 3 bases at J, with 6 bases in the middle. The CDR3 is 11 residues long. CDR1 and CDR2 (germline): KGHSH, LQKENI. This CDR3 is CASSGSYEQYF. The CDR3 nucleotides read TGTGCCAGCTCGGGCAGCTACGAGCAGTACTTC.

The chain recombines TRBV6-6 with TRBJ2-3; tentatively, D is TRBD1 or TRBD2 (5 bases each). V was shortened by 5 bases and J by 0 bases, with 15 bases between the two germline ends. CDR3 length: 16 amino acids. Germline-derived CDR1 and CDR2 are MNHNY and SVGAGI (reference sequence). Here the CDR3 reads CASSRLWDVSTDTQYF. In nucleotides, the CDR3 is TGTGCCAGCAGTCGACTCTGGGACGTCAGCACAGATACGCAGTATTTT.

Written as DNA, the CDR3 is TGTGCCAGCAGTGTTTTAGGGATAAGCGCGGGTGAGACCCAGTACTTC. It encodes CASSVLGISAGETQYF. The rearrangement joins TRBV6-1 to TRBJ2-5, with a possible D match to TRBD2 (5 bases). Germline lookup yields CDR1 MNHNS and CDR2 SASEGT. V gave up 4 bases and J gave up 5 bases, with 20 bases separating them. The CDR3 is 16 amino acids.

This clone was seen a few times. This same CDR3 is encoded by further DNA sequences in the sample. The rearrangement joins TRBV5-1 to TRBJ1-5, with D unresolved. The CDR3 covers 13 residues. The V end was cut by 0 bases, the J end by 7 bases, with 8 bases between. Germline V gene lookup returns CDR1 SGHRS and CDR2 YFSETQ. The CDR3: CASSLEGLQPQHF. CDR3 coding DNA: TGCGCCAGCAGCTTGGAGGGTTTGCAGCCCCAGCATTTT.

V and J are TRBV6-5 and TRBJ1-4, with D unresolved. This CDR3 spans 14 amino acids. V gave up 6 bases and J gave up 4 bases, with 12 bases separating them. CDR1 is MNHEY and CDR2 is SVGAGI in the germline V gene. CDR3 DNA sequence: TGTGCCAGCAGCGGTCTACAGCTTAATGAAAAACTGTTTTTT. Its protein product is CASSGLQLNEKLFF.

This clone came up once. CDR3 protein: CASKRDPFAKNIQYF. As DNA, the CDR3 is TGTGCCAGCAAACGGGACCCCTTCGCCAAAAACATTCAGTACTTC. The chain recombines TRBV28 with TRBJ2-4; D could derive from TRBD1 or TRBD2 (5 bases each). CDR1 is MDHEN and CDR2 is SYDVKM in the germline V gene. CDR3 length: 15 amino acids. Trimming took 7 bases from V and 1 from J, leaving 14 bases between them.

With regard to this clone: The identical CDR3 is also encoded by other nucleotide sequences in the sample. The chain employs TRBV28 and TRBJ1-2; the D is unclear. CDR1 MDHEN and CDR2 SYDVKM come from the germline V gene. The CDR3 sequence is 13 residues long. Trimming left V 2 bases short and J 2 bases short, with 6 bases between. The CDR3 here is CASSLGQNYGYTF. In DNA form, the CDR3 reads TGTGCCAGCAGTTTAGGCCAGAACTATGGCTACACCTTC.

The rearrangement joins TRBV6-6 to TRBJ1-6; 8 nucleotides line up with TRBD1. Looked up from germline, CDR1 is MNHNY and CDR2 is SVGAGI (reference sequence). The CDR3 spans 16 residues. The V segment lost 2 bases and the J segment 10 bases; nucleotides outside the gene matches: 10. The CDR3 sequence: CASSYPGQGEGSPLHF. The CDR3 nucleotides read TGTGCCAGCAGTTACCCCGGACAGGGAGAGGGATCACCCCTCCACTTT.

This chain uses TRBV19 with TRBJ1-5; D remains unclear. The CDR3 runs 15 residues. Deletions cut 2 bases from V and 0 bases from J, with 8 bases between. Germline-derived CDR1 and CDR2 are LNHDA and SQIVND (reference sequence). CDR3 DNA sequence: TGTGCCAGTAGTATAATCCCAGATAGCAATCAGCCCCAGCATTTT. Translation: CASSIIPDSNQPQHF.

The V and J genes are TRBV6-2 or TRBV6-3 and TRBJ2-3, with D perhaps TRBD2 (7 bases). There are 18 residues in the CDR3. Trimming removed 3 bases at V and 2 bases at J, with 21 bases between. Germline values: CDR1 MNHEY, CDR2 SVGEGT. This CDR3 reads CASSYFILAGANTDTQYF. The CDR3 DNA follows: TGTGCCAGCAGTTATTTCATTCTGGCGGGGGCTAACACAGATACGCAGTATTTT.

The J gene is TRBJ1-4, the V gene TRBV2, with unresolved D. Looked up from germline, CDR1 is SNHLY and CDR2 is FYNNEI. CDR3 size: 13 residues. Trimming left V 7 bases short and J 5 bases short, with 11 bases between. The CDR3 region has the DNA TGTGCCAGCAATTCGTGGCAGAATGAAAAACTGTTTTTT. Protein: CASNSWQNEKLFF. The full variable domain, its missing parts supplied by reference TRBV2 and TRBJ1-4, is EPEVTQTPSHQVTQMGQEVILRCVPISNHLYFYWYRQILGQKVEFLVSFYNNEISEKSEIFDDQFSVERPDGSNFTLKIRSTKLEDSAMYFCASNSWQNEKLFFGSGTQLSVL.

This chain connects TRBV5-5 to TRBJ2-5; 12 nucleotides agree with TRBD1. Germline V gives CDR1 SGHKS, CDR2 YYEKEE (reference sequence). CDR3 length: 15 amino acids. The V and J ends lost 4 bases and 4 bases, in that order; junction bases with no gene match: 5. The CDR3 coding sequence is TGTGCCAGCAGCCCTCGGGACAGGGGGCGAGAGACCCAGTACTTC. Protein product: CASSPRDRGRETQYF. Looking up the rest from reference TRBV5-5 and TRBJ2-5 gives the full variable domain: DAGVTQSPTHLIKTRGQQVTLRCSPISGHKSVSWYQQVLGQGPQFIFQYYEKEERGRGNFPDRFSARQFPNYSSELNVNALLLGDSALYLCASSPRDRGRETQYFGPGTRLLVL.

V and J are TRBV19 and TRBJ1-2; D perhaps matches TRBD1 (5 bases). Trimming removed 2 bases at V and 8 bases at J, with 21 bases between. The CDR3 consists of 16 residues. Germline loops: CDR1 LNHDA, CDR2 SQIVND (reference sequence). This CDR3 reads CASSISSWGPQRGYTF. The CDR3, as DNA: TGTGCCAGTAGTATATCATCATGGGGCCCTCAGAGGGGCTACACCTTC.

The genes are TRBV6-5 and TRBJ1-2; D possibly corresponds to TRBD1 (6 bases). V lost 8 bases to trimming and J lost 2 bases, with 15 bases between them. The CDR3 has 14 amino acids. The germline V gene encodes CDR1 MNHEY and CDR2 SVGAGI. The CDR3 region is CASETRQANYGYTF. The CDR3 DNA sequence: TGTGCCAGCGAAACCCGACAGGCCAACTATGGCTACACCTTC.

The chain recombines TRBV13 with TRBJ2-3, with 11 nucleotides matching TRBD2. The CDR3 has 15 amino acids. With V trimmed by 10 bases and J by 2 bases, 8 bases remained unmatched. The V gene's germline CDR1 is PRHDT and CDR2 FYEKMQ (reference sequence). For the CDR3, the DNA is TGTGCCACCTCAATAGCGGGGGGGCTCACAGATACGCAGTATTTT. This gives the protein CATSIAGGLTDTQYF.

The chain carries TRBV9 and TRBJ2-7; 9 bases are a match to TRBD2. Unmatched junction bases numbered 19, after V lost 4 bases and J lost 5 bases. CDR3 length: 18 residues. CDR1 is SGDLS and CDR2 is YYNGEE in the germline V gene. The CDR3 DNA is TGTGCCAGCAGCTCCCCGGGGTCGGTAGCGGGAGAGTCTAACGAGCAGTACTTC. As protein: CASSSPGSVAGESNEQYF.

The gene calls are TRBV7-8 and TRBJ2-7; D assignment may be TRBD1 or TRBD2 (5 bases each). Looked up from germline, CDR1 is SGHVS and CDR2 is FQNEAQ. V was clipped by 1 base and J by 0 bases, with 19 bases between them. The CDR3 is 18 residues long. CDR3 amino acids: CASSLVSWGTVSSYEQYF. The CDR3 DNA follows: TGTGCCAGCAGCTTAGTTTCATGGGGGACCGTCAGCTCCTACGAGCAGTACTTC.

This rearrangement joins TRBV28 to TRBJ2-2; D tentatively fits TRBD1 or TRBD2 (5 bases each). Trimming left V 8 bases short and J 5 bases short, with 21 bases between. CDR1 is MDHEN, CDR2 SYDVKM, per germline. The CDR3 sequence is 16 residues long. The CDR3 reads CASRPSGPAGTGELFF. As DNA, the CDR3 is TGTGCCAGCCGCCCCTCGGGGCCCGCCGGGACCGGGGAGCTGTTTTTT. The variable domain in full, with the rest retrieved from reference TRBV28 and TRBJ2-2, is DVKVTQSSRYLVKRTGEKVFLECVQDMDHENMFWYRQDPGLGLRLIYFSYDVKMKEKGDIPEGYSVSREKKERFSLILESASTNQTSMYLCASRPSGPAGTGELFFGEGSRLTVL.

This chain joins TRBV6-2 or TRBV6-3 and TRBJ2-7, with 11 bases identical to TRBD1. V shed 2 bases, J shed 9 bases, and the junction held 3 bases outside the gene matches. The CDR3 extends over 13 amino acids. From germline, CDR1 is MNHEY and CDR2 SVGEGT. The CDR3 coding sequence is TGTGCCAGCAGTTACGGGGACAGGGGGATGCAGTACTTC. Encoded protein: CASSYGDRGMQYF.

The V call is TRBV28, the J call TRBJ1-6, with TRBD1 matching 8 bases. Germline-derived CDR1 and CDR2 are MDHEN and SYDVKM. This CDR3 contains 14 residues. Trimming took 4 bases from V and 9 from J; bases not matched to a gene: 5. The CDR3 is CASSSGQGGSPLHF. The CDR3 region has the DNA TGTGCCAGCAGTTCCGGACAGGGAGGTTCACCCCTCCACTTT.

The gene calls are TRBV5-6 and TRBJ1-2, with TRBD1 matching 8 bases. Germline V gene data show CDR1 as SGHDT and CDR2 as YYEEEE. J gave up 7 bases and V 0 bases, and 5 bases lay outside the gene matches. CDR3 size: 14 residues. CDR3 sequence reads: CASSLGRGQGGYTF. The CDR3 region has the DNA TGTGCCAGCAGCTTGGGCAGGGGGCAGGGTGGCTACACCTTC. Variable domain in full (rest from reference TRBV5-6 and TRBJ1-2): DAGVTQSPTHLIKTRGQQVTLRCSPKSGHDTVSWYQQALGQGPQFIFQYYEEEERQRGNFPDRFSGHQFPNYSSELNVNALLLGDSALYLCASSLGRGQGGYTFGSGTRLTVV.

The V gene is TRBV12-3 or TRBV12-4, the J gene TRBJ1-3, with D possibly matching TRBD1 (5 bases). The CDR3 spans 13 residues. V was trimmed by 4 bases and J by 4 bases, leaving 8 bases between them. The CDR3 spells CASSSGRGNTIYF. CDR3 DNA sequence: TGTGCCAGCAGTTCGGGGCGGGGAAACACCATATATTTT.

The chain recombines TRBV12-5 with TRBJ1-4, with D possibly being TRBD1 (6 bases). The CDR3 sequence is 17 residues long. The germline gives CDR1 LGHNT, CDR2 FRNRAP. The germline V and J ends were trimmed by 1 base and 0 bases, with 12 bases remaining between them. The chain's CDR3 is CASGLERGGPTNEKLFF. The CDR3 region has the DNA TGTGCTAGTGGTTTGGAAAGAGGGGGGCCAACTAATGAAAAACTGTTTTTT.

This clone was found a few times. This sequence joins TRBV15 and TRBJ1-2; D remains ambiguous. The CDR3 is made up of 14 amino acids. Germline assignment: CDR1 LNHNV and CDR2 YYDKDF (reference sequence). Trimming left V 1 base short and J 3 bases short, with 9 bases between. The CDR3 protein is CATSRARSDYGYTF. The CDR3 bases are TGTGCCACCAGCAGAGCCCGGTCAGACTATGGCTACACCTTC.

The chain links TRBV7-2 to TRBJ2-2; perhaps TRBD1 as D (5 bases). V lost 2 bases to trimming and J lost 1 base, with 11 bases between them. The CDR3 is 16 amino acids. Germline lookup yields CDR1 SGHTA and CDR2 FQGNSA. Here the CDR3 DNA reads TGTGCCAGCAGCTTAACCTACAGGCTGAACACCGGGGAGCTGTTTTTT. It specifies CASSLTYRLNTGELFF.

This sequence joins TRBV3-1 (or the pseudogene TRBV3-2) and TRBJ1-4; no firm D call. The CDR3 is 12 residues long. V was cut by 1 base and J by 8 bases, with 5 bases left in between. Germline CDR1 LGHDT, CDR2 YNNKEL (reference sequence). The CDR3 region has the DNA TGTGCCAGCAGCCAAGGCATGGAAAAACTGTTTTTT. Amino acid sequence: CASSQGMEKLFF.

The chain uses TRBV24-1 and TRBJ2-3; D gene uncertain. This CDR3 is 13 amino acids long. V was clipped by 5 bases and J by 2 bases, with 7 bases between them. The germline V gene has CDR1 KGHDR and CDR2 SFDVKD. This chain's CDR3 is CATSGGDTDTQYF. The DNA for the CDR3 is TGTGCCACCAGTGGTGGAGACACAGATACGCAGTATTTT.